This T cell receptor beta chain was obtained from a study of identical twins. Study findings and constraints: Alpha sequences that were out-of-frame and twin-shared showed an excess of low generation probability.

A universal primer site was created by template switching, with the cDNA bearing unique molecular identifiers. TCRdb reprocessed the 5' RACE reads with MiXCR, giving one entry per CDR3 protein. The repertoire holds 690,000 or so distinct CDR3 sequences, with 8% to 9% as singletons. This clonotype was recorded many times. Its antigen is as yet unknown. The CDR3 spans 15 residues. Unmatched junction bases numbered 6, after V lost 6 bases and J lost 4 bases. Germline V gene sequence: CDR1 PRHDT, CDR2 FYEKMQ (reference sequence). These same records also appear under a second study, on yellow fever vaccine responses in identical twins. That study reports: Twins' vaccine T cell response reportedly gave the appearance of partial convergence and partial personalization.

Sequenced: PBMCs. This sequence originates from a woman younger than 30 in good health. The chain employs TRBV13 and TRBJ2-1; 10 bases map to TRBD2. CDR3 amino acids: CASSWATSGYNEQFF. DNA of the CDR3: TGTGCCAGCAGTTGGGCGACTAGCGGGTACAATGAGCAGTTCTTC. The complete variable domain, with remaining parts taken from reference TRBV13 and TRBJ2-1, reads AAGVIQSPRHLIKEKRETATLKCYPIPRHDTVYWYQQGPGQDPQFLISFYEKMQSDKGSIPDRFSAQQFSDYHSELNMSSLELGDSALYFCASSWATSGYNEQFFGPGTRLTVL.